Listed below are T cell receptor beta chains from one sample, sequenced in a study of T cell responses to AZD1222 COVID-19 vaccine. Data came from immunoSEQ multiplex PCR; TCRdb stores just in-frame clones and leaves some out. The top ten clones hold 12% of a sample with over 120,000 clones, around 92% of them seen once. The sequences come from peripheral blood, collected after recovery from COVID-19. The receptors were gathered from an adult who had recovered from COVID-19. The CDR3 runs from the conserved cysteine through the conserved F or W. The D gene is left open where the match is weak. Only some rows state a clone size, as once, few, many or a class for expanded clones.

CDR3aa: CASSFGFTDTQYF
CDR3nt: TGTGCTAGCAGCTTCGGTTTCACCGATACGCAGTATTTT
d_gene: .
abundance: once
j_gene: TRBJ2-3
v_gene: TRBV7-7

CDR3aa: CASSYSGRAGELFF
CDR3nt: TGTGCCAGCAGTTACTCTGGGAGGGCCGGGGAGCTGTTTTTT
d_gene: TRBD2
abundance: .
j_gene: TRBJ2-2
v_gene: TRBV6-5

CDR3aa: CASSASSPGTGDEQYF
CDR3nt: TGTGCCAGCAGTGCTTCTTCACCCGGGACAGGGGACGAGCAGTACTTC
d_gene: TRBD1
abundance: .
j_gene: TRBJ2-7
v_gene: TRBV25-1

CDR3aa: CASSLSRASGTGGFF
CDR3nt: TGCGCCAGCAGCTTGAGCAGGGCTAGCGGGACTGGAGGGTTCTTC
d_gene: TRBD2
abundance: .
j_gene: TRBJ2-1
v_gene: TRBV5-1

CDR3aa: CSVEFSGNEQFF
CDR3nt: TGCAGCGTTGAGTTTAGCGGCAATGAGCAGTTCTTC
d_gene: .
abundance: .
j_gene: TRBJ2-1
v_gene: TRBV29-1

CDR3aa: CASSSPRDADTQYF
CDR3nt: TGTGCCAGCAGTTCTCCCCGGGACGCAGATACGCAGTATTTT
d_gene: .
abundance: .
j_gene: TRBJ2-3
v_gene: TRBV6-6

CDR3aa: CAWSVRGTGGYTF
CDR3nt: TGTGCCTGGAGTGTAAGGGGGACCGGGGGCTACACCTTC
d_gene: .
abundance: .
j_gene: TRBJ1-2
v_gene: TRBV30

CDR3aa: CASSQDWGAGQPQHF
CDR3nt: TGTGCCAGCAGCCAAGATTGGGGGGCAGGTCAGCCCCAGCATTTT
d_gene: .
abundance: .
j_gene: TRBJ1-5
v_gene: TRBV3-1/TRBV3-2

CDR3aa: CASSPTPGTDTQYF
CDR3nt: TGCGCCAGCAGTCCCACCCCTGGCACAGATACGCAGTATTTT
d_gene: .
abundance: .
j_gene: TRBJ2-3
v_gene: TRBV5-1

CDR3aa: CASSLGGGTNTEAFF
CDR3nt: TGCGCCAGCAGCTTGGGGGGAGGAACTAACACTGAAGCTTTCTTT
d_gene: .
abundance: .
j_gene: TRBJ1-1
v_gene: TRBV5-1

CDR3aa: CASSPTGTGQLDGYTF
CDR3nt: TGTGCCAGCAGCCCGACCGGGACAGGGCAATTGGATGGCTACACCTTC
d_gene: TRBD1
abundance: .
j_gene: TRBJ1-2
v_gene: TRBV9

CDR3aa: CASSLRQGREYF
CDR3nt: TGTGCCAGCAGCTTAAGGCAGGGCCGGGAGTACTTC
d_gene: .
abundance: once
j_gene: TRBJ2-7
v_gene: TRBV7-6

CDR3aa: CATSNPSGPYEQYF
CDR3nt: TGTGCCACCAGCAACCCTAGCGGACCCTACGAGCAGTACTTC
d_gene: TRBD2
abundance: .
j_gene: TRBJ2-7
v_gene: TRBV15

CDR3aa: CASSQAGAADGELFF
CDR3nt: TGTGCCAGCAGCCAAGCAGGGGCAGCCGACGGGGAGCTGTTTTTT
d_gene: .
abundance: .
j_gene: TRBJ2-2
v_gene: TRBV3-1/TRBV3-2

CDR3aa: CATSGGGTGSYEQYF
CDR3nt: TGTGCCACCAGTGGCGGTGGGACAGGGAGCTACGAGCAGTACTTC
d_gene: TRBD1
abundance: .
j_gene: TRBJ2-7
v_gene: TRBV24-1

CDR3aa: CASSPTLLGGNTIYF
CDR3nt: TGTGCCAGCTCACCAACCCTTCTGGGTGGAAACACCATATATTTT
d_gene: .
abundance: .
j_gene: TRBJ1-3
v_gene: TRBV18

CDR3aa: CASSLWTGRDEQFF
CDR3nt: TGTGCCAGCAGCCTCTGGACAGGGAGAGATGAGCAGTTCTTC
d_gene: TRBD1
abundance: .
j_gene: TRBJ2-1
v_gene: TRBV5-5

CDR3aa: CASGYRGLGSYEQYF
CDR3nt: TGTGCTAGCGGATACAGGGGACTGGGAAGCTACGAGCAGTACTTC
d_gene: .
abundance: .
j_gene: TRBJ2-7
v_gene: TRBV7-7

CDR3aa: CASSILLREGGEQYF
CDR3nt: TGTGCCAGTAGTATTCTCCTGAGGGAGGGCGGCGAGCAGTACTTC
d_gene: TRBD2
abundance: .
j_gene: TRBJ2-7
v_gene: TRBV19

CDR3aa: CASSPQGPGNTIYF
CDR3nt: TGCGCCAGCAGCCCACAGGGACCTGGAAACACCATATATTTT
d_gene: .
abundance: .
j_gene: TRBJ1-3
v_gene: TRBV5-1

CDR3aa: CATSLGQGSAGSDTQYF
CDR3nt: TGTGCCACCAGTTTGGGACAGGGGTCGGCAGGATCAGATACGCAGTATTTT
d_gene: TRBD1
abundance: .
j_gene: TRBJ2-3
v_gene: TRBV24-1

CDR3aa: CASSNSGALDNEQFF
CDR3nt: TGTGCCAGTAGTAATTCGGGGGCCCTCGACAATGAGCAGTTCTTC
d_gene: .
abundance: .
j_gene: TRBJ2-1
v_gene: TRBV19

CDR3aa: CASSFGTGGNQPQHF
CDR3nt: TGTGCCAGCAGCTTTGGGACAGGGGGCAATCAGCCCCAGCATTTT
d_gene: TRBD1
abundance: .
j_gene: TRBJ1-5
v_gene: TRBV5-8

CDR3aa: CASSLIETGRVLDQPQHF
CDR3nt: TGTGCCAGCAGCCTAATAGAAACCGGGAGGGTCTTGGATCAGCCCCAGCATTTT
d_gene: .
abundance: .
j_gene: TRBJ1-5
v_gene: TRBV28

CDR3aa: CASSSGGGVETQYF
CDR3nt: TGTGCCAGCAGCTCCGGAGGTGGGGTTGAGACCCAGTACTTC
d_gene: .
abundance: .
j_gene: TRBJ2-5
v_gene: TRBV21-1

CDR3aa: CAWTSGGPREQFF
CDR3nt: TGTGCCTGGACCTCAGGGGGCCCCAGGGAGCAGTTCTTC
d_gene: TRBD1
abundance: .
j_gene: TRBJ2-1
v_gene: TRBV30

CDR3aa: CASSSKGGTGELFF
CDR3nt: TGTGCCAGCAGCTCCAAGGGGGGTACCGGGGAGCTGTTTTTT
d_gene: .
abundance: .
j_gene: TRBJ2-2
v_gene: TRBV5-4

CDR3aa: CASSYQAEQPQHF
CDR3nt: TGTGCCAGCAGTTACCAGGCAGAGCAGCCCCAGCATTTT
d_gene: .
abundance: .
j_gene: TRBJ1-5
v_gene: TRBV6-5

CDR3aa: CAISESTVLLPGDTQYF
CDR3nt: TGTGCCATCAGTGAGTCGACCGTTCTGCTCCCCGGAGATACGCAGTATTTT
d_gene: .
abundance: .
j_gene: TRBJ2-3
v_gene: TRBV10-3

CDR3aa: CASSLWTGDYEQYF
CDR3nt: TGTGCCAGCAGCTTATGGACAGGGGACTACGAGCAGTACTTC
d_gene: TRBD1
abundance: .
j_gene: TRBJ2-7
v_gene: TRBV11-2

CDR3aa: CASSRGLEQYF
CDR3nt: TGTGCCAGCAGCCGGGGGTTGGAGCAGTACTTC
d_gene: .
abundance: .
j_gene: TRBJ2-7
v_gene: TRBV7-2